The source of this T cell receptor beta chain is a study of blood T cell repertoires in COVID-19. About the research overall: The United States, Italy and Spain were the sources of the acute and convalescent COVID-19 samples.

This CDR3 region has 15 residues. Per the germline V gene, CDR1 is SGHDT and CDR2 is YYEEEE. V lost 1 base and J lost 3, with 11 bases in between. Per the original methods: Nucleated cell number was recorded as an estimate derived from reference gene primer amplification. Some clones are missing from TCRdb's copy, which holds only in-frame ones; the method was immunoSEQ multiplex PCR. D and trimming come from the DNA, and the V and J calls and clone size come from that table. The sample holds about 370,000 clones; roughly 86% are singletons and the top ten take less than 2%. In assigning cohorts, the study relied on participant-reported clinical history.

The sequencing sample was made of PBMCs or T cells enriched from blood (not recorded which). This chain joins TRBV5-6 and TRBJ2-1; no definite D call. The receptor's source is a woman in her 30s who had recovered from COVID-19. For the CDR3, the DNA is TGTGCCAGCAGCTTGTCTCTACCCATCTACAATGAGCAGTTCTTC. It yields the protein CASSLSLPIYNEQFF.